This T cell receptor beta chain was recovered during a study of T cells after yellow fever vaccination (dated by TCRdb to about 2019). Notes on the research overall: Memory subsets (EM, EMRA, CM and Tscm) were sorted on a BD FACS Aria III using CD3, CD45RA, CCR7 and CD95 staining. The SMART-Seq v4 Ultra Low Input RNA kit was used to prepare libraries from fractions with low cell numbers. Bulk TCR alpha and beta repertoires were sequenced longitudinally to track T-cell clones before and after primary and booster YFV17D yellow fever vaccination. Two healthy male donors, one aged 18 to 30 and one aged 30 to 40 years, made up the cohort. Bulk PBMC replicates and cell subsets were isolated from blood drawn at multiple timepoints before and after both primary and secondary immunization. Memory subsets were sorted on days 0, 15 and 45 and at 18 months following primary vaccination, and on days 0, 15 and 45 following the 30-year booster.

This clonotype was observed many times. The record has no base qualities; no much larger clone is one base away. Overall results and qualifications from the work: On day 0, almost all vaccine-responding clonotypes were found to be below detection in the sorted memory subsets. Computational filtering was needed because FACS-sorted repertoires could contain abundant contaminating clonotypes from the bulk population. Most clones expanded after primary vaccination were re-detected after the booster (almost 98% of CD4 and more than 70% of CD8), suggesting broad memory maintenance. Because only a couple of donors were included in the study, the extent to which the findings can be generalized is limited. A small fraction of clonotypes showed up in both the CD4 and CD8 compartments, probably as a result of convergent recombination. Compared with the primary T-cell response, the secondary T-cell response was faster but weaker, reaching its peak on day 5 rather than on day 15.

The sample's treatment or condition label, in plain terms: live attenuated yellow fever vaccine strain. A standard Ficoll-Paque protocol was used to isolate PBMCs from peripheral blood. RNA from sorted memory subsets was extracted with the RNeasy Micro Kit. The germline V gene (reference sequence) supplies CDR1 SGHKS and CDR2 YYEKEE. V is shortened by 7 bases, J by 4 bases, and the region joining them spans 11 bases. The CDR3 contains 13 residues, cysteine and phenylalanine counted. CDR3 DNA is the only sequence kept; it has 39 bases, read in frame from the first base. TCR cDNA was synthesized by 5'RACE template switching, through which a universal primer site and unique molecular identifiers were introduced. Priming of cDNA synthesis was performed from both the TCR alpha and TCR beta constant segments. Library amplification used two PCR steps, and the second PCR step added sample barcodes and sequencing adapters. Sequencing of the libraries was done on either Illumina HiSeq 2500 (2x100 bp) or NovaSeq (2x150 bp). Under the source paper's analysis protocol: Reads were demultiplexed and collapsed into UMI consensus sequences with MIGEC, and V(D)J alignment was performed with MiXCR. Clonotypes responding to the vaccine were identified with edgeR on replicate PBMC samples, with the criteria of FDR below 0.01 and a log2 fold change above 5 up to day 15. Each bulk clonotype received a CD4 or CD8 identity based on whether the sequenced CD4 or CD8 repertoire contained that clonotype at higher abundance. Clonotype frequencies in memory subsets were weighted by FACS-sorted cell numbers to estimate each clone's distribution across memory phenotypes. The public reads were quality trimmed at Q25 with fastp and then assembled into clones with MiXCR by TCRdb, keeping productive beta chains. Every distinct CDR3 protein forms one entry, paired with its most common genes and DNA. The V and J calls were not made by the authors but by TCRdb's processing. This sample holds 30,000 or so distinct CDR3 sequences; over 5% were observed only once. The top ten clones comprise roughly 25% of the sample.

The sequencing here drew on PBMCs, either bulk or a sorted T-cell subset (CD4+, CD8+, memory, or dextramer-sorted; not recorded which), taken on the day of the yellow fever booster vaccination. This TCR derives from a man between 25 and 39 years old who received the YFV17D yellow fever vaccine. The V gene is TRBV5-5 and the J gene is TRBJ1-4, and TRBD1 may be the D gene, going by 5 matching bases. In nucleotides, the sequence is TGTGCCAGCTCCGGGGGACTTAATGAAAAACTGTTTTTT. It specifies CASSGGLNEKLFF.